What follows describes a single TCR beta chain. The data originate from a study of CD8 T cells in Susac syndrome. cDNA came from around 0.5 to 1 ug RNA primed by random hexamers. In TCRdb, the immunoSEQ multiplex PCR reads were re-called with MiXCR into one record per CDR3 protein. The data show 110,000 or so distinct CDR3 sequences, with 90% to 98% seen just once and more than 0.095% held by the top ten. The CDR3 length is 15 residues. Looked up from germline, CDR1 is LNHNV and CDR2 is YYDKDF (reference sequence). V lost 4 bases, J lost 3 bases, and 8 bases stayed unmatched. Sample: CD4+ T cells from PBMCs. This sequence joins TRBV15 and TRBJ2-7; 8 bases agree with TRBD1. The sequence was obtained from a human donor in good health. The DNA for the CDR3 is TGTGCCACCAGCACCCGACAGGGGCCGGTCTACGAGCAGTACTTC. It is translated as CATSTRQGPVYEQYF.